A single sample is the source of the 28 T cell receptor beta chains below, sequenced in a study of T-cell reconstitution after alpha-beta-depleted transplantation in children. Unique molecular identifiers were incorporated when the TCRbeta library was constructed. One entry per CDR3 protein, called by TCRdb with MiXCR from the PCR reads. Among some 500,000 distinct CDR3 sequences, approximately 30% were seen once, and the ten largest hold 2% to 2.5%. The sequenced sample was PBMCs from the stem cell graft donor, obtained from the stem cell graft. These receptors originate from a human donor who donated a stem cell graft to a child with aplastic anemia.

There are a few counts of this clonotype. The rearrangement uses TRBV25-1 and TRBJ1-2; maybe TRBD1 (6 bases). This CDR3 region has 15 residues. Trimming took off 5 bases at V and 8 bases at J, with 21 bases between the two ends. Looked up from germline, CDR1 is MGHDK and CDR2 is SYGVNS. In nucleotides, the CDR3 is TGTGCCAGCAGTCCGTGGACAGATATCATCGGGGGCTACACCTTC. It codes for CASSPWTDIIGGYTF.

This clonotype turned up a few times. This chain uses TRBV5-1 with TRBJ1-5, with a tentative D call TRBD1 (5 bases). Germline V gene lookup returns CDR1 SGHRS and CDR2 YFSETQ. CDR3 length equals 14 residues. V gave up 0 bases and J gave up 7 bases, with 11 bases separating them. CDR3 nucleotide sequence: TGCGCCAGCAGCTTGGAGGGGCGAGGGCAGCCCCAGCATTTT. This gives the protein CASSLEGRGQPQHF.

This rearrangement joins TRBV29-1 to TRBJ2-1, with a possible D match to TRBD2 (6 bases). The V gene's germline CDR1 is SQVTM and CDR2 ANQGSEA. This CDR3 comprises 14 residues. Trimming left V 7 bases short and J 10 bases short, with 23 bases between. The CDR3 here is CSAAVGTGGREQFF. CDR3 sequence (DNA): TGCAGCGCCGCCGTTGGGACCGGGGGACGGGAGCAGTTCTTC.

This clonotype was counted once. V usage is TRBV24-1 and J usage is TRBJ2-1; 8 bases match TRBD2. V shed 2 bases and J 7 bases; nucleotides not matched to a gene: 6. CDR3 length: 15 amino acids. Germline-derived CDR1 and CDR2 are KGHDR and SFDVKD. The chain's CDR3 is CATSDSREGNNEQFF. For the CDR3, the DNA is TGTGCCACCAGTGATTCCCGGGAGGGCAATAATGAGCAGTTCTTC.

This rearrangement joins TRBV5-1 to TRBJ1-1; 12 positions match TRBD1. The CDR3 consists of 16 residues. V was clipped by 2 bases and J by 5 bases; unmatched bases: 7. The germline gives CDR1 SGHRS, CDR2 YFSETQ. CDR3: CASSFLGQGALTEAFF. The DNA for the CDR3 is TGCGCCAGCAGCTTTCTGGGACAGGGGGCTTTGACTGAAGCTTTCTTT. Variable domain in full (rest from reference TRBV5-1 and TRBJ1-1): KAGVTQTPRYLIKTRGQQVTLSCSPISGHRSVSWYQQTPGQGLQFLFEYFSETQRNKGNFPGRFSGRQFSNSRSEMNVSTLELGDSALYLCASSFLGQGALTEAFFGQGTRLTVV.

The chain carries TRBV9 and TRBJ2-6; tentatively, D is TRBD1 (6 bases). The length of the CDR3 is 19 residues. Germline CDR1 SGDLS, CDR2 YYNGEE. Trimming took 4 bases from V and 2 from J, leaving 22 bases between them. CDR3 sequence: CASSPHYRVLQTGANVLTF. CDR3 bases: TGTGCCAGCAGCCCCCATTACAGGGTTCTGCAGACTGGGGCCAACGTCCTGACTTTC.

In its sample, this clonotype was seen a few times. For the CDR3, the DNA is TGCAGTGCTTTCAAACCACCGGGACTAGCGGGAGGTACAGATACGCAGTATTTT. Amino acid sequence: CSAFKPPGLAGGTDTQYF. The rearrangement joins TRBV20-1 to TRBJ2-3; 15 nucleotides align to TRBD2. The CDR3 loop spans 18 amino acids. The germline CDR1 and CDR2 sequences are DFQATT and SNEGSKA (reference sequence). Trimming removed 5 bases from V and 3 bases from J; junction bases left unmatched: 12.

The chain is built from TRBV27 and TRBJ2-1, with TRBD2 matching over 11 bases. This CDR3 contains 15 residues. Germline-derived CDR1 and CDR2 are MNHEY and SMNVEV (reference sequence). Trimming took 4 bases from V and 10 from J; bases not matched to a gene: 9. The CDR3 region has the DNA TGTGCCAGCAGTTCCGAGGGACTAGCGGTAGGAGAGCAGTTCTTC. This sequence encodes CASSSEGLAVGEQFF.

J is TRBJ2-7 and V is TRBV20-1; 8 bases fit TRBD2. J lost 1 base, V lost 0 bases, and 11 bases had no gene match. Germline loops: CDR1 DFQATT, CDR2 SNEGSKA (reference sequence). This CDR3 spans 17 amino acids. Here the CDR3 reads CSARDFSGTLHSYEQYF. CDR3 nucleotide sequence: TGCAGTGCTAGAGATTTTAGCGGGACCCTTCATTCCTACGAGCAGTACTTC.

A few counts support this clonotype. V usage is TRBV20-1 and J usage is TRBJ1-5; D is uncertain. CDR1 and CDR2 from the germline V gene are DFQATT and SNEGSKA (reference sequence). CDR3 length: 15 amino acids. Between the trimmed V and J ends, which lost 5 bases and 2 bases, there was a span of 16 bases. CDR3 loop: CSAAPIVGGNQPQHF. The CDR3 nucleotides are TGCAGTGCTGCTCCAATAGTCGGAGGCAATCAGCCCCAGCATTTT.

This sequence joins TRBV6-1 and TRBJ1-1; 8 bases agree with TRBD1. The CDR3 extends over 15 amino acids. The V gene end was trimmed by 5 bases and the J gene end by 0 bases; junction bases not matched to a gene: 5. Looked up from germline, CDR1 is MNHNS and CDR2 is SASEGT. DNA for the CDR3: TGTGCCAGCAGTCCGCTGGGACAGGTGAACACTGAAGCTTTCTTT. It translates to CASSPLGQVNTEAFF.

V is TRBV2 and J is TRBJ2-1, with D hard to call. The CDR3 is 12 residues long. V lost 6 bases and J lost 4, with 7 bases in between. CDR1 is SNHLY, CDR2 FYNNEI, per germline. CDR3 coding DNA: TGTGCCAGCAGCGAGGATTACAATGAGCAGTTCTTC. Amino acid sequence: CASSEDYNEQFF.

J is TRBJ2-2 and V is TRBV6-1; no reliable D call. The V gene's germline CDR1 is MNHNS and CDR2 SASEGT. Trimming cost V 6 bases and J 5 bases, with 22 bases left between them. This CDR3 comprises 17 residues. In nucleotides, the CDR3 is TGTGCCAGCAGCCAACTTACCTCGACGCTCGGGACCGGGGAGCTGTTTTTT. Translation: CASSQLTSTLGTGELFF.

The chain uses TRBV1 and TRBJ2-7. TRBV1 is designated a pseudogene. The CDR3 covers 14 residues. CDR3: CTSSDRHVPYEQYF. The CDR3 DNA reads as TGCACCAGCAGCGATCGACACGTTCCCTACGAGCAGTACTTC.

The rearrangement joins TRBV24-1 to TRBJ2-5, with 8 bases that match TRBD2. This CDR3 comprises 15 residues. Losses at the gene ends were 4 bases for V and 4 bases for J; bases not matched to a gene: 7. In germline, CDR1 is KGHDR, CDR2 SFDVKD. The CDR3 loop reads CATSESGAGGETQYF. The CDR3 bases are TGTGCCACCAGTGAGTCAGGGGCGGGGGGAGAGACCCAGTACTTC.

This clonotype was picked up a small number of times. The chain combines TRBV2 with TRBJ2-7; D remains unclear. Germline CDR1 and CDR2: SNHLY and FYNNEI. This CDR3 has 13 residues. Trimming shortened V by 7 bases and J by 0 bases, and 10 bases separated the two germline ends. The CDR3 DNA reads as TGTGCCAGCAATATGATTAGCTCCTACGAGCAGTACGTC. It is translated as CASNMISSYEQYV.

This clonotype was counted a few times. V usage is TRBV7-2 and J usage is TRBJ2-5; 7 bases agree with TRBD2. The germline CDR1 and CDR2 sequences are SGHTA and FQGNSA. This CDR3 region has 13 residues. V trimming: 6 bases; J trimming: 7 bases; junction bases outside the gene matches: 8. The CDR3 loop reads CASRPGTIGTQYF. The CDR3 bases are TGTGCCAGCAGGCCAGGGACTATCGGGACCCAGTACTTC.

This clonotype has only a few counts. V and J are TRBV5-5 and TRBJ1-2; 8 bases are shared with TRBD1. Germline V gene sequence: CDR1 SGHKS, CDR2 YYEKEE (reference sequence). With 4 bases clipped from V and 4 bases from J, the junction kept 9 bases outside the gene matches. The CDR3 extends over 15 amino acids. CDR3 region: CASSPQGARGYGYTF. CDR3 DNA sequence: TGTGCCAGCAGCCCCCAGGGGGCGCGGGGCTATGGCTACACCTTC.

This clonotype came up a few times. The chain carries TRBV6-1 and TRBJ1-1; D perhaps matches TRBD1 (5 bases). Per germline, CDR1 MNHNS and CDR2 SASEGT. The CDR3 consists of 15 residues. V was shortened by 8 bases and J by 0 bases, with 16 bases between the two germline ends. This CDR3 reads CASRDPGPMNTEAFF. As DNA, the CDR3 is TGTGCCAGCCGAGATCCGGGACCGATGAACACTGAAGCTTTCTTT.

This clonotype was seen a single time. For the CDR3, the DNA is TGCAGCGTTGTCTCCGGGACCTATGGCTACACCTTC. This translates into CSVVSGTYGYTF. The chain uses TRBV29-1 and TRBJ1-2; possibly TRBD1 for D (5 bases). Germline CDR1 reads SQVTM; CDR2 reads ANQGSEA. V lost 4 bases and J 4 bases, leaving 10 bases between the germline ends. CDR3 length: 12 amino acids.

CDR3 in amino acids: CASSYSFQPQHF. Here the CDR3 DNA reads TGTGCCAGCAGTTACTCGTTTCAGCCCCAGCATTTT. This rearrangement joins TRBV6-2 or TRBV6-3 to TRBJ1-5; D not certain. Trimming took 0 bases from V and 6 from J, leaving 3 bases between them. The CDR3 sequence is 12 residues long. The germline CDR1 and CDR2 sequences are MNHEY and SVGEGT.

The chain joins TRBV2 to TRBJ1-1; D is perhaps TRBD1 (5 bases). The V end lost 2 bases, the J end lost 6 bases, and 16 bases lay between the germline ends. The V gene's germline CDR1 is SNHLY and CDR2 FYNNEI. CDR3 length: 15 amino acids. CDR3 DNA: TGTGCCAGCAGTGAAATGGGACTCCCCCCATCTGAAGCTTTCTTT. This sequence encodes CASSEMGLPPSEAFF. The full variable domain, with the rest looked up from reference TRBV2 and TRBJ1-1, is EPEVTQTPSHQVTQMGQEVILRCVPISNHLYFYWYRQILGQKVEFLVSFYNNEISEKSEIFDDQFSVERPDGSNFTLKIRSTKLEDSAMYFCASSEMGLPPSEAFFGQGTRLTVV.

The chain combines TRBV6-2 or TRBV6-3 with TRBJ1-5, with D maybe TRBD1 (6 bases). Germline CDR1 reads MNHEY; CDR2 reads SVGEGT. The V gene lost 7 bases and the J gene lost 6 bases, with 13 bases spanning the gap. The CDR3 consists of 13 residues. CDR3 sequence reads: CASTKSGVQPQHF. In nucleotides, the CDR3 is TGTGCCAGCACCAAGTCAGGGGTTCAGCCCCAGCATTTT.

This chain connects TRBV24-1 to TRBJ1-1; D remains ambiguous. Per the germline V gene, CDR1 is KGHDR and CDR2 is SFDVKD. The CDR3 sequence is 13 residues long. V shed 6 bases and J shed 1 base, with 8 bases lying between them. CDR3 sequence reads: CATSFEGNTEAFF. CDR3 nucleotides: TGTGCCACCAGTTTCGAGGGGAACACTGAAGCTTTCTTT.

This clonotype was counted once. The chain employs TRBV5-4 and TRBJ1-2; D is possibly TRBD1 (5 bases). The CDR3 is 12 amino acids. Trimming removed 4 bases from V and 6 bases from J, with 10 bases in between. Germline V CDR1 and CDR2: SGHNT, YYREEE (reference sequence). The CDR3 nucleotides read TGTGCCAGCAGCAAGCCGGGGGATGGCTACACCTTC. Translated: CASSKPGDGYTF.

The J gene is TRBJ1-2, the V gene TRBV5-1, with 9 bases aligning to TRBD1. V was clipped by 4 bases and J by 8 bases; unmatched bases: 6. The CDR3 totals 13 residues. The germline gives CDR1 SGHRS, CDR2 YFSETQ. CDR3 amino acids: CASSVTGGEGYTF. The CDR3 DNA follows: TGCGCCAGCAGCGTTACAGGGGGCGAGGGCTACACCTTC.

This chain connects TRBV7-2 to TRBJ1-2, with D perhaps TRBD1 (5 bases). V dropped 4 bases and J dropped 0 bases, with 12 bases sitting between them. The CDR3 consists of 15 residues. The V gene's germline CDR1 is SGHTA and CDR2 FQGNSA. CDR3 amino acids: CASSSRAGTNYGYTF. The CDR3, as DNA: TGTGCCAGCAGCTCTCGAGCAGGGACTAACTATGGCTACACCTTC.

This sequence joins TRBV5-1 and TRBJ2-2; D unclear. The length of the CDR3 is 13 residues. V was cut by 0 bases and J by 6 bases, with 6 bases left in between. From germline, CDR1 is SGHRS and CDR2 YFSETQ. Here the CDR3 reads CASSLAVSGELFF. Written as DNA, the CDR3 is TGCGCCAGCAGCTTGGCGGTGTCCGGGGAGCTGTTTTTT.